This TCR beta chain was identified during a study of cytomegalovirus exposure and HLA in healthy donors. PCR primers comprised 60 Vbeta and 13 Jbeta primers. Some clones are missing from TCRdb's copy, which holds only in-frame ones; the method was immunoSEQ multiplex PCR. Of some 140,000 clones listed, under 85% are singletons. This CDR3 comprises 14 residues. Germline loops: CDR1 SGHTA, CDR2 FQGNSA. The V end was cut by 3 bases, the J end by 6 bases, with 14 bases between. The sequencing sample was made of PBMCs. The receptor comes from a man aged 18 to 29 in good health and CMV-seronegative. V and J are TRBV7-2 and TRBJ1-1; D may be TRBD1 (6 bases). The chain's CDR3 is CASSFERGGAEAFF. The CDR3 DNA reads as TGTGCCAGCAGCTTTGAGAGGGGGGGGGCTGAAGCTTTCTTT.